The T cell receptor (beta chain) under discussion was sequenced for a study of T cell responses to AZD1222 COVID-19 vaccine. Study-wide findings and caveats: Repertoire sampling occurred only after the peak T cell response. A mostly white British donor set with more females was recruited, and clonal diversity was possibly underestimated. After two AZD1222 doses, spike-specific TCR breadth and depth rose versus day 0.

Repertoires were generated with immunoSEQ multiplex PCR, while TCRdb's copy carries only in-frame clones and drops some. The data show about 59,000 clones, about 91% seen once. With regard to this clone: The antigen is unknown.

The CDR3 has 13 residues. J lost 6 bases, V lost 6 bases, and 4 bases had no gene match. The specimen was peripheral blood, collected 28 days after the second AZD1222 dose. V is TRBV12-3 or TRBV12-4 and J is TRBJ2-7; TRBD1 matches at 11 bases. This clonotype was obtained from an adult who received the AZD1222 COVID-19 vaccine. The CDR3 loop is CASRGQGAREQYF. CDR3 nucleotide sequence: TGTGCCAGCAGAGGACAGGGGGCGCGCGAGCAGTACTTC.